The next 14 T cell receptor beta chains were all read from a single sample in a study of long-term antiretroviral therapy in people with HIV. Run at survey level, the immunoSEQ assay was version v3.0. Sequenced by immunoSEQ multiplex PCR; TCRdb stores in-frame clones only, minus some. The repertoire consists of over 35,000 clones, with approximately 86% occurring once and the leading ten covering about 4.2%. Sequencing used unsorted PBMCs, obtained just before starting antiretroviral therapy. Receptor source: a woman under 30 with HIV.

The chain recombines TRBV11-2 with TRBJ2-7, with a tentative D call TRBD2 (5 bases). Trimming stripped 4 bases from V and 3 bases from J, with 22 bases between. Germline CDR1 and CDR2: SGHAT and FQNNGV. The CDR3 runs 17 residues. The chain's CDR3 is CASSSSRGLFDYYEQYF. DNA for the CDR3: TGTGCCAGCAGCTCCTCGCGTGGCCTTTTCGACTACTACGAGCAGTACTTC.

The gene calls are TRBV7-2 and TRBJ2-5, with 9 bases matching TRBD1. Germline V gene data show CDR1 as SGHTA and CDR2 as FQGNSA. The CDR3 is 16 residues long. V lost 5 bases to trimming and J lost 2 bases; unmatched junction nucleotides: 9. The CDR3 nucleotides read TGTGCCAGCAGCGCCCGGGACAGGGTGTATCAAGAGACCCAGTACTTC. This encodes CASSARDRVYQETQYF.

V gene TRBV27 combines with J gene TRBJ1-2; D is possibly TRBD1 (6 bases). The CDR3 is 15 residues long. With 6 bases removed from V and 6 bases from J, the gap between germline ends came to 20 bases. Germline V gene sequence: CDR1 MNHEY, CDR2 SMNVEV (reference sequence). CDR3 DNA sequence: TGTGCCAGCAGGAGCCGCTACAGGGCCGCTAATGGCTACACCTTC. Translated, it gives CASRSRYRAANGYTF.

This CDR3 reads CAILLPYNEQFF. The CDR3 DNA sequence: TGTGCCATTCTTCTCCCGTACAATGAGCAGTTCTTC. J is TRBJ2-1 and V is TRBV21-1; TRBD2 reflects the table's D call only, with no check against the DNA. TRBV21-1 is a pseudogene. This CDR3 has 12 residues.

The chain combines TRBV7-3 with TRBJ2-1, with D possibly TRBD1 on 5 matching bases. The CDR3 length is 13 residues. Germline V CDR1 and CDR2: SGHTA, FQGTGA. V was clipped by 2 bases and J by 5 bases, with 7 bases between them. This CDR3 is CASSLQGNNEQFF. The CDR3, as DNA: TGTGCCAGCAGCTTACAGGGCAACAATGAGCAGTTCTTC.

This rearrangement joins TRBV13 to TRBJ2-2; D not resolved. Germline CDR1 and CDR2: PRHDT and FYEKMQ (reference sequence). The CDR3 has 15 amino acids. The germline V and J ends were trimmed by 4 bases and 1 base, with 10 bases remaining between them. CDR3 nucleotides: TGTGCCAGCAGCTCCCTGAGAGGGAACACCGGGGAGCTGTTTTTT. Amino acid sequence: CASSSLRGNTGELFF.

This clone was detected once. V is TRBV5-4 and J is TRBJ2-5, with 10 bases that match TRBD1. Germline V gene lookup returns CDR1 SGHNT and CDR2 YYREEE (reference sequence). The CDR3 covers 14 residues. The J segment lost 5 bases and the V segment lost 3 bases, leaving 4 bases of the junction unmatched. The CDR3 DNA follows: TGTGCCAGCAGCTGGACAGGGGGTGTGGAGACCCAGTACTTC. It specifies CASSWTGGVETQYF.

Note on this clone: At the DNA level, this CDR3 is encoded by other sequences in the same sample as well. This chain links TRBV4-3 with TRBJ2-5; the D is unclear. V lost 0 bases and J lost 5, with 10 bases in between. The CDR3 has 14 amino acids. Germline lookup yields CDR1 LGHNA and CDR2 YSLEER. Here the CDR3 reads CASSQDTSRETQYF. The DNA for the CDR3 is TGCGCCAGCAGCCAAGATACCAGCAGGGAGACCCAGTACTTC.

The rearrangement joins TRBV9 to TRBJ2-7, with a weak D call TRBD1 (5 bases). The CDR3 has 15 residues. Per germline, CDR1 SGDLS and CDR2 YYNGEE. V was pared by 3 bases and J by 0 bases, with 13 bases between. The CDR3 bases are TGTGCCAGCAGCGGACAGTATCAAGCCTCCTACGAGCAGTACTTC. Its translation: CASSGQYQASYEQYF.

CDR3 in DNA: TGTGCCAGCAGCTCTACTAGCGGGAGGAACTACAATGAGCAGTTCTTC. It is translated as CASSSTSGRNYNEQFF. The chain links TRBV7-9 to TRBJ2-1; the match to TRBD2 covers 12 bases. With 4 bases clipped from V and 3 bases from J, the junction kept 4 bases outside the gene matches. This CDR3 region has 16 residues. Per germline, CDR1 SEHNR and CDR2 FQNEAQ (reference sequence).

The chain carries TRBV7-3 and TRBJ1-1; D perhaps matches TRBD1 (5 bases). The germline CDR1 and CDR2 sequences are SGHTA and FQGTGA. This CDR3 comprises 15 residues. V was pared by 5 bases and J by 5 bases, with 18 bases between. The CDR3 DNA is TGTGCCAGCAGCCCCACCAGGGACGGGCTAACTGAAGCTTTCTTT. Amino acid sequence: CASSPTRDGLTEAFF.

The chain carries TRBV6-1 and TRBJ1-2; D perhaps matches TRBD1 (6 bases). CDR1 is MNHNS, CDR2 SASEGT, per germline. This CDR3 is 12 amino acids long. Trimming left V 8 bases short and J 8 bases short, with 15 bases between. The CDR3 DNA sequence: TGTGCCAGCGATGGGGGGGCGAGGGGCTACACCTTC. Protein sequence: CASDGGARGYTF.

The chain joins TRBV9 to TRBJ2-7, with D perhaps TRBD1 (7 bases). The germline V gene encodes CDR1 SGDLS and CDR2 YYNGEE. The V end lost 2 bases, the J end lost 2 bases, and 29 bases lay between the germline ends. This CDR3 has 20 amino acids. CDR3: CASSVLSELSGDSSTYEQYF. The CDR3 nucleotides are TGTGCCAGCAGCGTCCTCTCTGAATTGTCGGGGGACAGCTCAACCTACGAGCAGTACTTC.

The chain carries TRBV5-6 and TRBJ1-4; D gene uncertain. Germline CDR1 SGHDT, CDR2 YYEEEE. This CDR3 comprises 14 residues. Trimming removed 6 bases at V and 0 bases at J, with 9 bases between. This chain's CDR3 is CASTVDATNEKLFF. CDR3 DNA sequence: TGTGCCAGCACCGTGGACGCAACTAATGAAAAACTGTTTTTT. The full variable domain, in which reference TRBV5-6 and TRBJ1-4 provide the parts outside the CDR3, is DAGVTQSPTHLIKTRGQQVTLRCSPKSGHDTVSWYQQALGQGPQFIFQYYEEEERQRGNFPDRFSGHQFPNYSSELNVNALLLGDSALYLCASTVDATNEKLFFGSGTQLSVL.